These 26 T cell receptor beta chains share one sample of origin, sequenced in a study of blood T cell dynamics during melanoma immunotherapy. The protocol was immunoSEQ multiplex PCR, while the TCRdb copy is restricted to in-frame clones and leaves out a portion. The sample shows under 15,000 clones, around 87% of them seen only once. Time point: week 3, after first cycle of checkpoint inhibitor. This sample comprised blood, obtained from a patient treated with checkpoint blockade. The receptor source for this set is a human donor with melanoma.

This chain links TRBV5-4 with TRBJ2-7, with TRBD2 matching 7 bases. The CDR3 totals 15 residues. The germline gives CDR1 SGHNT, CDR2 YYREEE (reference sequence). The ends lost 0 bases at V and 2 bases at J; junction bases unmatched: 5. This CDR3 is CASSLAASGPYEQYF. DNA of the CDR3: TGTGCCAGCAGCTTGGCGGCTAGCGGCCCCTACGAGCAGTACTTC. Full variable domain (missing parts from reference TRBV5-4 and TRBJ2-7): ETGVTQSPTHLIKTRGQQVTLRCSSQSGHNTVSWYQQALGQGPQFIFQYYREEENGRGNFPPRFSGLQFPNYSSELNVNALELDDSALYLCASSLAASGPYEQYFGPGTRLTVT.

With regard to this clone: The junction does not match germline at one end; this may be a read error. The rearrangement uses TRBV6-6 and TRBJ2-4, with TRBD1 matching 9 bases. The germline V gene encodes CDR1 MNHNY and CDR2 SVGAGI (reference sequence). CDR3 length: 12 residues. The CDR3, as DNA: TGTGCCAGCAGTATCCCGGGACAGGGATACGTGTTC. Its translation: CASSIPGQGYVF.

The CDR3 coding sequence is TGTGCCAGCAGCCAAAACTCGAACACCGGGGAGCTGTTTTTT. Its translation: CASSQNSNTGELFF. V and J are TRBV7-8 and TRBJ2-2; D unresolved. This CDR3 spans 14 amino acids. V was pared by 5 bases and J by 0 bases, with 7 bases between. In germline, CDR1 is SGHVS, CDR2 FQNEAQ.

V is TRBV1 and J is TRBJ2-1; TRBD1, the D gene given by the table, was not confirmed from the DNA. TRBV1 is annotated as a pseudogene. The CDR3 spans 11 residues. The CDR3 bases are TGCACCAGCACCTTAGGGGATGAGCAGTTCTTC. As protein: CTSTLGDEQFF.

The V and J genes are TRBV7-9 and TRBJ1-3; tentatively, D is TRBD1 (5 bases). Trimming took 0 bases from V and 3 from J, leaving 12 bases between them. This CDR3 is 16 amino acids long. Per the germline V gene, CDR1 is SEHNR and CDR2 is FQNEAQ (reference sequence). The CDR3 nucleotides are TGTGCCAGCAGCTTAGCTATAGGACACGATGGAAACACCATATATTTT. Amino acids: CASSLAIGHDGNTIYF.

The chain recombines TRBV11-2 with TRBJ2-3, with 12 bases that match TRBD2. The trim removed 0 bases at V and 2 bases at J, leaving 6 bases unmatched. Germline CDR1 is SGHAT and CDR2 is FQNNGV. This CDR3 is built from 18 residues. The CDR3 nucleotides are TGTGCCAGCAGCTTAGATATCCTAGCGGGAGGGACCACAGATACGCAGTATTTT. Its translation is CASSLDILAGGTTDTQYF. Looking up the rest from reference TRBV11-2 and TRBJ2-3 gives the full variable domain: EAGVAQSPRYKIIEKRQSVAFWCNPISGHATLYWYQQILGQGPKLLIQFQNNGVVDDSQLPKDRFSAERLKGVDSTLKIQPAKLEDSAVYLCASSLDILAGGTTDTQYFGPGTRLTVL.

The chain recombines TRBV5-1 with TRBJ2-7, with D tentatively TRBD2 (6 bases). The length of the CDR3 is 17 residues. Germline CDR1 SGHRS, CDR2 YFSETQ. The V gene lost 4 bases and the J gene lost 0 bases, with 20 bases spanning the gap. The CDR3 is CASSGGMGSRSSYEQYF. The CDR3 DNA reads TGCGCCAGCAGCGGAGGGATGGGCAGCCGAAGCTCCTACGAGCAGTACTTC.

The chain recombines TRBV10-3 with TRBJ2-5; tentatively, D is TRBD1 or TRBD2 (6 bases each). Trimming took off 6 bases at V and 4 bases at J, with 15 bases between the two ends. Per germline, CDR1 ENHRY and CDR2 SYGVKD. This CDR3 is 14 amino acids long. The chain's CDR3 is CAISEGGNRETQYF. The CDR3 DNA sequence: TGTGCCATCAGCGAAGGGGGGAATAGAGAGACCCAGTACTTC.

The rearrangement joins TRBV7-9 to TRBJ2-7; 8 nucleotides align to TRBD1. Germline assignment: CDR1 SEHNR and CDR2 FQNEAQ (reference sequence). CDR3 length: 15 residues. J was trimmed by 3 bases and V by 5 bases; bases with no gene match: 9. CDR3 sequence reads: CASSTRDRRNYEQYF. CDR3 nucleotides: TGTGCCAGCAGCACACGGGACAGGAGAAACTACGAGCAGTACTTC.

The gene calls are TRBV25-1 and TRBJ1-5, with 7 bases identical to TRBD1. The CDR3 has 17 amino acids. CDR1 MGHDK and CDR2 SYGVNS come from the germline V gene. Germline trimming cut 3 bases from V and 7 bases from J; bases unmatched to any gene: 15. In DNA form, the CDR3 reads TGTGCCAGCAGTGAGGGGGGACAGCTTGCTACGGCCCAGCCCCAGCATTTT. It yields the protein CASSEGGQLATAQPQHF.

The J gene is TRBJ2-3, the V gene TRBV13; TRBD1 agrees at 9 bases. CDR1 PRHDT and CDR2 FYEKMQ come from the germline V gene (reference sequence). This CDR3 comprises 16 residues. V was pared by 0 bases and J by 6 bases, with 7 bases of the junction left unmatched. Here the CDR3 reads CASSLGGQGLGDTQYF. Written as DNA, the CDR3 is TGTGCCAGCAGCTTAGGGGGACAGGGTCTGGGGGATACGCAGTATTTT.

The J gene is TRBJ1-3, the V gene TRBV6-5; tentatively, D is TRBD1 (5 bases). With 5 bases removed from V and 11 bases from J, the gap between germline ends came to 16 bases. The germline gives CDR1 MNHEY, CDR2 SVGAGI. This CDR3 is built from 13 residues. The CDR3 DNA reads TGTGCCAGCAGTGCCCGCGTCGGGACGCCCATATATTTT. Amino acids: CASSARVGTPIYF.

J is TRBJ1-1 and V is TRBV19; maybe TRBD1 (6 bases). CDR3 length equals 12 residues. The germline CDR1 and CDR2 sequences are LNHDA and SQIVND (reference sequence). V was clipped by 6 bases and J by 7 bases, with 12 bases between them. The CDR3 sequence: CASRPQGGEAFF. The DNA for the CDR3 is TGTGCCAGTAGACCACAGGGTGGTGAAGCTTTCTTT. Full variable domain (outside the CDR3, taken from reference TRBV19 and TRBJ1-1): DGGITQSPKYLFRKEGQNVTLSCEQNLNHDAMYWYRQDPGQGLRLIYYSQIVNDFQKGDIAEGYSVSREKKESFPLTVTSAQKNPTAFYLCASRPQGGEAFFGQGTRLTVV.

The rearrangement joins TRBV19 to TRBJ2-7; no reliable D call. CDR1 and CDR2 (germline): LNHDA, SQIVND (reference sequence). This CDR3 comprises 15 residues. Trimming left V 6 bases short and J 5 bases short, with 20 bases between. DNA of the CDR3: TGTGCCAGTAGGCGTGACTTCGCTGCTCGGGACGAGCAGTACTTC. Translation gives CASRRDFAARDEQYF.

This chain connects TRBV11-2 to TRBJ1-2; D is possibly TRBD1 (5 bases). Germline V gene lookup returns CDR1 SGHAT and CDR2 FQNNGV. This CDR3 spans 13 amino acids. Trimming took off 4 bases at V and 3 bases at J, with 9 bases between the two ends. The CDR3 is CASSWGSDYGYTF. The CDR3 region has the DNA TGTGCCAGCAGCTGGGGCTCTGACTATGGCTACACCTTC. The full variable domain, with the rest looked up from reference TRBV11-2 and TRBJ1-2, is EAGVAQSPRYKIIEKRQSVAFWCNPISGHATLYWYQQILGQGPKLLIQFQNNGVVDDSQLPKDRFSAERLKGVDSTLKIQPAKLEDSAVYLCASSWGSDYGYTFGSGTRLTVV.

This chain joins TRBV25-1 and TRBJ2-1; TRBD2 might be the D (5 bases). The CDR3 has 15 amino acids. With 4 bases removed from V and 0 bases from J, the gap between germline ends came to 10 bases. Germline CDR1 and CDR2: MGHDK and SYGVNS. As DNA, the CDR3 is TGTGCCAGCAGTGCACTAGTCAACTCCTACAATGAGCAGTTCTTC. This gives the protein CASSALVNSYNEQFF.

The chain has TRBV11-2 and TRBJ2-7, with D possibly matching TRBD1 (5 bases). CDR3 length equals 12 residues. V gave up 2 bases and J gave up 5 bases, with 7 bases separating them. CDR1 and CDR2 (germline): SGHAT, FQNNGV. The CDR3: CASSLRGDEQYF. The CDR3 DNA sequence: TGTGCCAGCAGCTTAAGGGGTGACGAGCAGTACTTC.

This chain connects TRBV11-2 to TRBJ2-7; D remains unclear. The CDR3 is 14 residues long. Deletions cut 5 bases from V and 6 bases from J, with 17 bases between. Germline V gene lookup returns CDR1 SGHAT and CDR2 FQNNGV. CDR3: CASSPLEGNLEQYF. DNA of the CDR3: TGTGCCAGCAGCCCGCTTGAAGGGAATCTCGAGCAGTACTTC. Full variable domain (missing parts from reference TRBV11-2 and TRBJ2-7): EAGVAQSPRYKIIEKRQSVAFWCNPISGHATLYWYQQILGQGPKLLIQFQNNGVVDDSQLPKDRFSAERLKGVDSTLKIQPAKLEDSAVYLCASSPLEGNLEQYFGPGTRLTVT.

This chain connects TRBV7-8 to TRBJ2-5, with 8 bases matching TRBD2. The length of the CDR3 is 16 residues. J gave up 4 bases and V 3 bases, and 10 bases lay outside the gene matches. Germline CDR1 is SGHVS and CDR2 is FQNEAQ. The CDR3 sequence is CASSLRRGTSGETQYF. In nucleotides, the CDR3 is TGTGCCAGCAGCTTGAGGCGGGGTACTAGCGGAGAGACCCAGTACTTC. Full variable domain (rest looked up from reference TRBV7-8 and TRBJ2-5): GAGVSQSPRYKVAKRGQDVALRCDPISGHVSLFWYQQALGQGPEFLTYFQNEAQLDKSGLPSDRFFAERPEGSVSTLKIQRTQQEDSAVYLCASSLRRGTSGETQYFGPGTRLLVL.

The rearrangement uses TRBV18 and TRBJ2-1; 7 bases line up with TRBD2. Germline V gene sequence: CDR1 KGHSH, CDR2 LQKENI. The ends lost 3 bases at V and 9 bases at J; junction bases unmatched: 5. CDR3 length: 13 residues. This CDR3 reads CASSPSGAFEQFF. The CDR3 nucleotides are TGTGCCAGCTCACCGAGCGGGGCCTTTGAGCAGTTCTTC.

The chain has TRBV11-2 and TRBJ2-1, with 8 positions matching TRBD2. Germline values: CDR1 SGHAT, CDR2 FQNNGV. Trimming at V came to 7 bases and at J to 2 bases, leaving 7 bases not matched to a gene. CDR3 length: 15 amino acids. CDR3: CASTQAGVTYNEQFF. The CDR3 DNA follows: TGTGCCAGCACCCAAGCGGGGGTGACCTACAATGAGCAGTTCTTC.

The V call is TRBV10-3, the J call TRBJ1-1, with 9 bases aligning to TRBD1. The J segment lost 1 base and the V segment lost 1 base, leaving 1 base of the junction unmatched. Per germline, CDR1 ENHRY and CDR2 SYGVKD. The CDR3 extends over 15 amino acids. CDR3 residues: CAISELDRGNTEAFF. The CDR3 nucleotides read TGTGCCATCAGTGAGTTGGACAGGGGGAACACTGAAGCTTTCTTT.

The rearrangement joins TRBV6-5 to TRBJ1-5; 8 nucleotides agree with TRBD1. CDR1 MNHEY and CDR2 SVGAGI come from the germline V gene. CDR3 size: 15 residues. V lost 6 bases to trimming and J lost 8 bases; unmatched junction nucleotides: 12. Written as DNA, the CDR3 is TGTGCCAGCAGGCCCAGGGGGCGAGGGGCAGAGCCCCAGCATTTT. Its protein is CASRPRGRGAEPQHF.

This chain connects TRBV2 to TRBJ2-4, with no clear D. The CDR3 totals 12 residues. Germline CDR1 SNHLY, CDR2 FYNNEI. V was cut by 5 bases and J by 6 bases, with 8 bases left in between. The DNA for the CDR3 is TGTGCCAGCAGTAAAACCCCAAACATTCAGTACTTC. As protein: CASSKTPNIQYF.

The V gene is TRBV7-9, the J gene TRBJ1-5, with D possibly matching TRBD1 (6 bases). This CDR3 contains 14 residues. CDR1 is SEHNR, CDR2 FQNEAQ, per germline (reference sequence). Trimming left V 1 base short and J 2 bases short, with 6 bases between. The CDR3 region is CASSLDRGNQPQHF. The CDR3 nucleotides read TGTGCCAGCAGCTTAGACAGGGGCAATCAGCCCCAGCATTTT.

The gene calls are TRBV2 and TRBJ2-3; D unclear. The CDR3 consists of 12 residues. Trimming cost V 10 bases and J 1 base, with 9 bases left between them. Germline assignment: CDR1 SNHLY and CDR2 FYNNEI. The DNA for the CDR3 is TGTGCCATTCTTGACCGCACAGATACGCAGTATTTT. Protein: CAILDRTDTQYF.